Below, 26 T cell receptor beta chains from the same sample are listed, as sequenced in a study of blood T cells in healthy people across ages. A sample-barcoded 5' primer and a J-beta primer mix were used in a second PCR of about 7 to 12 cycles. TCRdb passed the 5' RACE reads through MiXCR, listing each CDR3 protein once. The sample contains under 2,000,000 distinct CDR3 sequences, roughly 49% of which appear only once. The sequencing sample was made of blood. Receptors originate from a middle-aged woman in good health.

This clonotype was found once. The chain is built from TRBV27 and TRBJ2-6, with 9 bases fitting TRBD1. This CDR3 has 17 residues. V was clipped by 4 bases and J by 4 bases; unmatched bases: 8. Germline loops: CDR1 MNHEY, CDR2 SMNVEV (reference sequence). CDR3 in DNA: TGTGCCAGCAGTTCGGACAGGGGCGCCCGAGGGGCCAACGTCCTGACTTTC. Its protein product is CASSSDRGARGANVLTF.

This clonotype was counted only a few times. J is TRBJ2-7 and V is TRBV4-3; TRBD1 is a possible D gene (6 bases). This CDR3 is 16 amino acids long. Germline V lookup: CDR1 LGHNA, CDR2 YSLEER. V lost 0 bases to trimming and J lost 4 bases, with 16 bases between them. The CDR3 spells CASSQDLAQGMYEQYF. CDR3 DNA sequence: TGCGCCAGCAGCCAAGATCTGGCACAGGGCATGTACGAGCAGTACTTC.

This clonotype was counted between two and nine times. V gene TRBV20-1 combines with J gene TRBJ2-3; D is unclear. Trimming removed 5 bases from V and 1 base from J, with 7 bases in between. Germline CDR1 and CDR2: DFQATT and SNEGSKA (reference sequence). The CDR3 is 12 residues long. The CDR3 sequence is CSAGIGTDTQYF. CDR3 DNA sequence: TGCAGTGCTGGGATAGGCACAGATACGCAGTATTTT.

This clonotype appeared a few times. The rearrangement joins TRBV6-5 to TRBJ2-1; a weak D match, TRBD1 (5 bases). V was clipped by 2 bases and J by 8 bases, with 16 bases between them. Looked up from germline, CDR1 is MNHEY and CDR2 is SVGAGI. This CDR3 contains 15 residues. The CDR3 DNA follows: TGTGCCAGCAGTTACGGTCGCTCAGGGATAGATGAGCAGTTCTTC. This gives the protein CASSYGRSGIDEQFF.

This clonotype was counted only a few times. The chain employs TRBV20-1 and TRBJ2-1; tentatively, D is TRBD1 (6 bases). CDR3 length: 14 amino acids. Deletions cut 1 base from V and 3 bases from J, with 10 bases between. Germline CDR1 DFQATT, CDR2 SNEGSKA (reference sequence). The CDR3 reads CSARGQGIYNEQFF. DNA of the CDR3: TGCAGTGCTAGAGGGCAGGGGATCTACAATGAGCAGTTCTTC.

This chain connects TRBV6-6 to TRBJ2-4; the D is unclear. This CDR3 region has 17 residues. V was cut by 2 bases and J by 4 bases, with 18 bases left in between. CDR1 MNHNY and CDR2 SVGAGI come from the germline V gene (reference sequence). The CDR3 protein is CASSYQTAIGRKNIQYF. The CDR3 DNA reads TGTGCCAGCAGTTACCAAACAGCCATAGGAAGGAAAAACATTCAGTACTTC.

This clonotype came up a few times. The rearrangement uses TRBV7-3 and TRBJ1-2, with TRBD1 as a possible D gene (5 bases). The CDR3 has 15 residues. Trimming cost V 4 bases and J 4 bases, with 16 bases left between them. CDR1 and CDR2 from the germline V gene are SGHTA and FQGTGA. The CDR3 DNA reads as TGTGCCAGCAGCTCTCATGGGCAGGGAGGCTATGGCTACACCTTC. Its protein is CASSSHGQGGYGYTF.

The V gene is TRBV4-3, the J gene TRBJ2-3; no clear D gene. Germline V gives CDR1 LGHNA, CDR2 YSLEER. This CDR3 has 15 residues. Trimming shortened V by 0 bases and J by 4 bases, and 11 bases separated the two germline ends. In DNA form, the CDR3 reads TGCGCCAGCAGCCAAGATCGTCAGATTGCAGATACGCAGTATTTT. It yields the protein CASSQDRQIADTQYF.

The chain links TRBV4-2 to TRBJ2-3, with D perhaps given as TRBD1 or TRBD2 (5 bases each). Trimming took 6 bases from V and 2 from J, leaving 12 bases between them. Germline CDR1 and CDR2: LGHNA and YNFKEQ. The CDR3 consists of 14 residues. The CDR3 DNA sequence: TGTGCCAGCAGTGAGGGGCCTCACACAGATACGCAGTATTTT. Translation gives CASSEGPHTDTQYF.

The V and J genes are TRBV7-2 and TRBJ1-2, with a tentative D call TRBD1 (6 bases). V was shortened by 5 bases and J by 8 bases, with 27 bases between the two germline ends. The CDR3 is 17 residues long. The V gene's germline CDR1 is SGHTA and CDR2 FQGNSA. This CDR3 is CASSPHPGVGGSDGYTF. CDR3 nucleotides: TGTGCCAGCAGCCCACATCCAGGGGTAGGGGGATCGGACGGCTACACCTTC.

Remarks on this clonotype: The junction differs from germline at one of its ends, possibly a read error. The V gene is TRBV5-1, the J gene TRBJ2-1; D not certain. This CDR3 is 13 amino acids long. Germline CDR1 reads SGHRS; CDR2 reads YFSETQ. CDR3 nucleotide sequence: TGCGCCAGCAGCTTTAGGCAGTACAGTGAGCAGTTCTTC. This codes for CASSFRQYSEQFF.

This clonotype occurred once. This chain uses TRBV28 with TRBJ2-3, with TRBD2 identical over 10 bases. Trimming took 4 bases from V and 1 from J; bases not matched to a gene: 5. CDR3 length equals 16 residues. From germline, CDR1 is MDHEN and CDR2 SYDVKM. The CDR3 coding sequence is TGTGCCAGCAGTTCCGGGACTAGCGCAGGCACAGATACGCAGTATTTT. It encodes CASSSGTSAGTDTQYF.

The chain joins TRBV20-1 to TRBJ1-2; TRBD1 matches 12 bases. V shed 5 bases, J shed 8 bases, and the junction held 12 bases outside the gene matches. This CDR3 comprises 15 residues. Germline CDR1 and CDR2: DFQATT and SNEGSKA (reference sequence). DNA of the CDR3: TGCAGTGCTTTCTCGGGACAGGGGGCGGTTCGGGGCTACACCTTC. It encodes CSAFSGQGAVRGYTF.

The V call is TRBV15, the J call TRBJ2-1; D is unresolved. Germline CDR1 reads LNHNV; CDR2 reads YYDKDF (reference sequence). Trimming cost V 3 bases and J 0 bases, with 15 bases left between them. This CDR3 region has 17 residues. The CDR3: CATSRGFGKSSYNEQFF. CDR3 in DNA: TGTGCCACCAGCAGGGGGTTTGGTAAGTCCTCCTACAATGAGCAGTTCTTC. Filled out from reference TRBV15 and TRBJ2-1, the complete variable domain reads DAMVIQNPRYQVTQFGKPVTLSCSQTLNHNVMYWYQQKSSQAPKLLFHYYDKDFNNEADTPDNFQSRRPNTSFCFLDIRSPGLGDTAMYLCATSRGFGKSSYNEQFFGPGTRLTVL.

About this clonotype: A junction end diverges from the germline sequence, so it may reflect a read error. The CDR3, as DNA: TGTACCAGCACCGGGACAGGGGGCACAGATACGCAGTATTTT. This gives the protein CTSTGTGGTDTQYF. The chain employs TRBV7-9 and TRBJ2-3, with 10 bases that match TRBD1. CDR1 SEHNR and CDR2 FQNEAQ come from the germline V gene (reference sequence). The CDR3 totals 14 residues.

This rearrangement joins TRBV7-8 to TRBJ2-1; D possibly corresponds to TRBD1 (5 bases). Germline V lookup: CDR1 SGHVS, CDR2 FQNEAQ. The V gene lost 3 bases and the J gene lost 6 bases, with 21 bases spanning the gap. The CDR3 contains 17 residues. CDR3 residues: CASSFSWGIGLGNEQFF. In DNA form, the CDR3 reads TGTGCCAGCAGCTTTAGTTGGGGCATCGGGCTTGGCAATGAGCAGTTCTTC.

The gene calls are TRBV7-9 and TRBJ1-1; D call uncertain. In germline, CDR1 is SEHNR, CDR2 FQNEAQ (reference sequence). This CDR3 contains 13 residues. V was pared by 2 bases and J by 12 bases, with 16 bases between. CDR3 sequence: CASSLSPPAGTFF. CDR3 in DNA: TGTGCCAGCAGCTTATCCCCGCCGGCGGGAACTTTCTTT.

CDR3 DNA: TGTGCCAGCAGCTTAGACAGCTCAGGTTACAATGAGCAGTTCTTC. This translates into CASSLDSSGYNEQFF. The chain couples TRBV11-1 to TRBJ2-1; D uncertain. This CDR3 region has 15 residues. Germline V lookup: CDR1 SGHAT, CDR2 FQDESV (reference sequence). V gave up 1 base and J gave up 4 bases, with 11 bases separating them.

The table lists this clonotype with a count of one. The gene calls are TRBV6-2 or TRBV6-3 and TRBJ1-2; D is possibly TRBD1 (5 bases). V was clipped by 6 bases and J by 0 bases, with 11 bases between them. Germline CDR1 is MNHEY and CDR2 is SVGEGT. This CDR3 contains 14 residues. This chain's CDR3 is CASRGTASNYGYTF. In DNA form, the CDR3 reads TGTGCCAGCAGAGGGACGGCTTCTAACTATGGCTACACCTTC.

This clonotype was counted between two and nine times. This chain connects TRBV4-3 to TRBJ2-1; TRBD1 or TRBD2 may be the D gene (6 bases each). The V end was cut by 0 bases, the J end by 3 bases, with 12 bases between. This CDR3 comprises 16 residues. Germline V CDR1 and CDR2: LGHNA, YSLEER. CDR3 region: CASSQDVGGYYNEQFF. Here the CDR3 DNA reads TGCGCCAGCAGCCAAGATGTGGGGGGCTACTACAATGAGCAGTTCTTC.

The V call is TRBV7-2, the J call TRBJ2-6; 9 positions match TRBD1. The J segment lost 2 bases and the V segment lost 0 bases, leaving 5 bases of the junction unmatched. Germline-derived CDR1 and CDR2 are SGHTA and FQGNSA. The CDR3 contains 18 residues. The CDR3 here is CASSLAGTGSTGANVLTF. DNA of the CDR3: TGTGCCAGCAGCTTAGCAGGGACAGGGAGCACTGGGGCCAACGTCCTGACTTTC.

The chain employs TRBV4-3 and TRBJ2-1; 8 bases align to TRBD2. V shed 1 base, J shed 5 bases, and the junction held 10 bases outside the gene matches. CDR1 is LGHNA, CDR2 YSLEER, per germline. The CDR3 sequence is 17 residues long. The CDR3 protein is CASSQVDRGGINNEQFF. The DNA for the CDR3 is TGCGCCAGCAGCCAAGTAGATCGGGGGGGGATTAACAATGAGCAGTTCTTC.

The chain is built from TRBV12-3 or TRBV12-4 and TRBJ2-7; no firm D call. There are 14 residues in the CDR3. Trimming shortened V by 3 bases and J by 0 bases, and 9 bases separated the two germline ends. This chain's CDR3 is CASSFMGNSYEQYF. In DNA, the CDR3 is TGTGCCAGCAGTTTTATGGGGAACTCCTACGAGCAGTACTTC.

The chain combines TRBV6-1 with TRBJ2-7; D could derive from TRBD1 or TRBD2 (5 bases each). Germline V gene sequence: CDR1 MNHNS, CDR2 SASEGT. The CDR3 covers 14 residues. With 4 bases removed from V and 3 bases from J, the gap between germline ends came to 13 bases. The CDR3 loop reads CASSATQEVYEQYF. CDR3 sequence (DNA): TGTGCCAGCAGTGCCACACAGGAGGTCTACGAGCAGTACTTC.

This clonotype was observed a handful of times. CDR3 sequence: CASSSTLKFQETQYF. The CDR3 region has the DNA TGTGCCAGCAGTTCCACTCTAAAATTCCAAGAGACCCAGTACTTC. The genes are TRBV12-3 or TRBV12-4 and TRBJ2-5; D remains ambiguous. The CDR3 consists of 15 residues. Trimming removed 4 bases from V and 1 base from J, with 13 bases in between.

The rearrangement uses TRBV5-4 and TRBJ2-3; TRBD2 agrees at 10 bases. V gave up 4 bases and J gave up 3 bases; unmatched junction bases: 11. The CDR3 covers 17 residues. Looked up from germline, CDR1 is SGHNT and CDR2 is YYREEE (reference sequence). CDR3 loop: CASSPDGVAGGTDTQYF. Written as DNA, the CDR3 is TGTGCCAGCAGCCCCGATGGAGTAGCGGGGGGAACAGATACGCAGTATTTT.